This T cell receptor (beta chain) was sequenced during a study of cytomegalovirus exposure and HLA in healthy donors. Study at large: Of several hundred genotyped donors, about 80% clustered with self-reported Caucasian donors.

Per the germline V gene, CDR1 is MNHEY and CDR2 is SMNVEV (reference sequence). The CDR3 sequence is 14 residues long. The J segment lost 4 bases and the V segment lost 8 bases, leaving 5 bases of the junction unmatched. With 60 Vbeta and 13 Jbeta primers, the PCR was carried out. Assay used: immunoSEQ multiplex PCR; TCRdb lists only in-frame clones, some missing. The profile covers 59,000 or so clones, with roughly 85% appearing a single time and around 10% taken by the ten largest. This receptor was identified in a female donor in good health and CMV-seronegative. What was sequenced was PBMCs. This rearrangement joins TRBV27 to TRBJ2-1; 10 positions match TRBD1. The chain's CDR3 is CASYRDRGYNEQFF. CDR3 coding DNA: TGTGCCAGCTACCGGGACAGGGGTTACAATGAGCAGTTCTTC.